Sequencing of this T cell receptor (beta chain) was carried out in a study of blood T cell repertoires in COVID-19. Looking at the study overall: Acute and convalescent COVID-19 samples came from the United States, Italy and Spain. PBMCs, B-cell-depleted T cells, or T cells were the source of the cDNA or gDNA that made up the material.

This clone was observed once. Per the study methods: The assay estimated nucleated cells by amplifying reference gene primers. Produced via immunoSEQ multiplex PCR; TCRdb's table is partial and in-frame only. V, J and clone size reflect that table, while D and trimming were determined from the DNA. The sample has about 150,000 clones, 80% to 90% seen once; the top ten hold around 2.9%. V gave up 3 bases and J gave up 2 bases, with 11 bases separating them. Germline CDR1 and CDR2: SNHLY and FYNNEI. CDR3 length equals 15 residues. The TCR originated in a woman in her fifties or sixties with active COVID-19. Specimen: peripheral blood. The genes are TRBV2 and TRBJ1-5, with D tentatively TRBD1 (5 bases). The CDR3 DNA follows: TGTGCCAGCAGTGATATGGGGACTGGCAATCAGCCCCAGCATTTT. It encodes CASSDMGTGNQPQHF.